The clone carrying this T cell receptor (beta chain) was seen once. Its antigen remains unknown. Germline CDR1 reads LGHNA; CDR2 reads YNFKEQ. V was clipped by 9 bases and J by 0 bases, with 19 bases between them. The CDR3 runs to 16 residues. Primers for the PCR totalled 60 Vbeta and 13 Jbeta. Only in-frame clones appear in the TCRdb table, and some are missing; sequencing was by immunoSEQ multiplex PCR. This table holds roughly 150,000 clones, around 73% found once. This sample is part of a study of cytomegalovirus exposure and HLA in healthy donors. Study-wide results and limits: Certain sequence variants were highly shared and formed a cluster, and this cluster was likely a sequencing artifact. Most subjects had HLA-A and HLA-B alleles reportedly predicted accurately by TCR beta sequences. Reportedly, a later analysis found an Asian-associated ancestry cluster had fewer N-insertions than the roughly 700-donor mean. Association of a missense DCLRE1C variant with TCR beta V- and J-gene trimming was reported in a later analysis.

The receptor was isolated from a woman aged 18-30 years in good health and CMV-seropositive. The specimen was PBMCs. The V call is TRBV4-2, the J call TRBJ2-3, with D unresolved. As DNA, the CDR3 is TGTGCCAGATCTCCGAACCAAGAACAGAGCACAGATACGCAGTATTTT. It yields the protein CARSPNQEQSTDTQYF.